This is a list of T cell receptor beta chains from one sample in a study of T-cell reconstitution after alpha-beta-depleted transplantation in children. TCRdb reprocessed the PCR reads with MiXCR, giving one entry per CDR3 protein. Counted here are 200,000 to 250,000 distinct CDR3 sequences, around 9.9% occurring once; the ten biggest clones make up roughly 27%. Sequenced here: PBMCs, sampled before TCRalphabeta/CD19-depleted stem cell transplant. The receptors here all came from a child less than two years old with acute myeloid leukemia, due to receive a stem cell transplant. CDR3s include the opening cysteine and the closing phenylalanine or tryptophan. The order of the fields is D gene, clone size, V gene, J gene, CDR3 protein, CDR3 DNA. D genes are given only for firm matches. Part of the rows lack a size; the others show once, few, many or a class for expanded clones.

TRBD1	many	TRBV18	TRBJ1-3	CASSRQGSSGNTIYF	TGTGCCAGCTCACGACAGGGGTCGTCTGGAAACACCATATATTTT
NA	many	TRBV11-3	TRBJ2-7	CASSSGEAYEQYF	TGTGCCAGCAGCAGCGGAGAAGCCTACGAGCAGTACTTC
NA	many	TRBV24-1	TRBJ2-1	CATSDLRRSGNEQFF	TGTGCCACCAGTGATTTAAGGCGGTCAGGGAATGAGCAGTTCTTC
NA	NA	TRBV29-1	TRBJ2-1	CSVEASANEQFF	TGCAGCGTTGAGGCTAGCGCCAATGAGCAGTTCTTC
TRBD1	many	TRBV20-1	TRBJ1-2	CSAATGTGKGYTF	TGCAGTGCTGCTACCGGGACAGGGAAAGGCTACACCTTC
NA	many	TRBV29-1	TRBJ2-7	CSVEGGGSYEQYF	TGCAGCGTCGAGGGGGGTGGTTCGTACGAGCAGTACTTC
TRBD2	many	TRBV3-1	TRBJ2-1	CASSQEGGRANEQFF	TGTGCCAGCAGCCAAGAAGGCGGGAGGGCCAATGAGCAGTTCTTC
NA	NA	TRBV20-1	TRBJ1-6	CSAFRGKDLHF	TGCAGTGCCTTCAGGGGAAAGGACCTCCACTTT
TRBD1	many	TRBV12-3/TRBV12-4	TRBJ1-2	CASRETGVHGYTF	TGTGCCAGCAGGGAAACAGGGGTTCATGGCTACACCTTC
TRBD1	many	TRBV12-3/TRBV12-4	TRBJ2-7	CASSKRDRAYEQYF	TGTGCCAGCAGTAAAAGGGACAGGGCGTACGAGCAGTACTTC
TRBD1	many	TRBV5-6	TRBJ2-2	CASSPDRGNTGELFF	TGTGCCAGCAGCCCGGACAGGGGGAACACCGGGGAGCTGTTTTTT
NA	many	TRBV5-1	TRBJ2-1	CASSLTPSRKISYNEQFF	TGCGCCAGCAGCTTAACTCCATCAAGAAAAATCTCCTACAATGAGCAGTTCTTC
TRBD1	NA	TRBV4-2	TRBJ2-1	CASSQDLTGQGYEQFF	TGTGCCAGCAGCCAAGATCTGACGGGACAGGGGTATGAGCAGTTCTTC
TRBD1	many	TRBV3-1	TRBJ1-1	CASSLGTGEAFF	TGTGCCAGCAGCCTCGGGACAGGGGAAGCTTTCTTT
TRBD2	many	TRBV12-3/TRBV12-4	TRBJ2-3	CASRPRTSGMIDTQYF	TGTGCCAGCAGACCTCGGACTAGCGGGATGATAGATACGCAGTATTTT
NA	many	TRBV20-1	TRBJ2-2	CSARRQPEAGELFF	TGCAGTGCTAGGCGGCAGCCAGAGGCCGGGGAGCTGTTTTTT
TRBD2	many	TRBV12-3/TRBV12-4	TRBJ2-7	CASSPSGRAPYEQYF	TGTGCCAGCAGTCCTAGCGGGAGGGCCCCCTACGAGCAGTACTTC
NA	many	TRBV12-3/TRBV12-4	TRBJ2-7	CASSLRNLYEQYF	TGTGCCAGCAGTTTAAGGAACCTATACGAGCAGTACTTC
NA	NA	TRBV4-1	TRBJ2-1	CASSHFLPGTDYNEQFF	TGCGCCAGCAGCCATTTTTTACCCGGGACGGACTACAATGAGCAGTTCTTC
TRBD1	many	TRBV7-9	TRBJ1-2	CASSTTGVGYTF	TGTGCCAGCAGCACAACAGGGGTTGGCTACACCTTC
NA	many	TRBV5-1	TRBJ2-4	CASSLGGTKNIQYF	TGCGCCAGCAGCTTGGGGGGGACCAAAAACATTCAGTACTTC
NA	NA	TRBV7-9	TRBJ2-1	CASSLSDSPYNEQFF	TGTGCCAGCAGCCTCTCGGACTCCCCCTACAATGAGCAGTTCTTC
TRBD2	many	TRBV6-5	TRBJ2-5	CASSYSGLELRTQYF	TGTGCCAGCAGTTACTCGGGACTAGAACTGCGGACCCAGTACTTC
NA	NA	TRBV20-1	TRBJ1-5	CSARDGGALNQPQHF	TGCAGTGCTAGAGATGGGGGGGCACTAAATCAGCCCCAGCATTTT
TRBD1	NA	TRBV2	TRBJ2-2	CASSDRRGRGTGELFF	TGTGCCAGCAGTGATCGTAGGGGGCGAGGCACCGGGGAGCTGTTTTTT
NA	NA	TRBV7-9	TRBJ2-2	CASSPLRGLNTGELFF	TGTGCCAGCAGCCCCCTCCGGGGGCTCAACACCGGGGAGCTGTTTTTT
NA	many	TRBV20-1	TRBJ2-3	CSARDLWGAAGTDTQYF	TGCAGTGCTAGAGATCTTTGGGGAGCGGCGGGCACAGATACGCAGTATTTT
TRBD1	NA	TRBV7-2	TRBJ2-1	CASSFGQGANEQFF	TGTGCCAGCAGCTTTGGGCAGGGGGCTAATGAGCAGTTCTTC
NA	many	TRBV20-1	TRBJ2-1	CSARDQLSSYNEQFF	TGCAGTGCTAGAGATCAACTGAGCTCCTACAATGAGCAGTTCTTC
TRBD2	many	TRBV25-1	TRBJ2-5	CASSEAGTDSKPSGSLETQYF	TGTGCCAGCAGTGAAGCTGGCACAGATTCGAAGCCTAGCGGGAGCCTGGAGACCCAGTACTTC
NA	many	TRBV2	TRBJ1-2	CASSDQGSHYGYTF	TGTGCCAGCAGTGATCAGGGCAGTCACTATGGCTACACCTTC
NA	many	TRBV5-1	TRBJ1-2	CASSLGQGSGYTF	TGCGCCAGCAGCTTGGGTCAGGGGTCCGGCTACACCTTC
NA	many	TRBV4-1	TRBJ1-5	CASSHITDPNQPQHF	TGCGCCAGCAGCCATATTACGGACCCTAATCAGCCCCAGCATTTT
TRBD2	many	TRBV19	TRBJ2-2	CASSLGLAGAQNTGELFF	TGTGCCAGTAGTTTGGGACTAGCGGGAGCCCAGAACACCGGGGAGCTGTTTTTT
NA	many	TRBV20-1	TRBJ2-3	CSPRWEMGTDTQYF	TGCAGTCCGAGGTGGGAGATGGGGACAGATACGCAGTATTTT
TRBD2	many	TRBV29-1	TRBJ2-7	CSHPRRLAGRTYEQYF	TGCAGCCACCCGAGGAGGCTAGCGGGACGTACCTACGAGCAGTACTTC
NA	many	TRBV5-1	TRBJ2-1	CASSPLGRPNEQFF	TGCGCCAGCAGCCCCCTAGGCCGCCCCAATGAGCAGTTCTTC
TRBD2	many	TRBV7-2	TRBJ2-7	CASSLTSGRTTPYEQYF	TGTGCCAGCAGCTTAACTAGCGGGAGAACTACTCCCTACGAGCAGTACTTC
NA	many	TRBV20-1	TRBJ1-1	CSAPQGGTEAFF	TGCAGTGCTCCACAGGGAGGGACTGAAGCTTTCTTT
NA	many	TRBV5-1	TRBJ1-2	CASSLVPSSYGYTF	TGCGCCAGCAGCTTGGTCCCGAGCTCGTATGGCTACACCTTC
NA	few	TRBV19	TRBJ1-5	CASSLLGLEPQHF	TGTGCCAGTAGTTTGTTAGGCCTAGAGCCCCAGCATTTT
TRBD2	few	TRBV6-4	TRBJ2-1	CASSDFGTSGNEQFF	TGTGCCAGCAGTGACTTCGGGACTAGCGGCAATGAGCAGTTCTTC
NA	many	TRBV20-1	TRBJ2-7	CSARDQRATYEQYF	TGCAGTGCTAGAGATCAAAGGGCTACCTACGAGCAGTACTTC
NA	many	TRBV20-1	TRBJ2-2	CSARDGVLAGELFF	TGCAGTGCTAGAGATGGCGTTCTGGCCGGGGAGCTGTTTTTT
NA	many	TRBV27	TRBJ2-7	CASSLNGARYEQYF	TGTGCCAGCAGTTTAAATGGGGCCCGCTACGAGCAGTACTTC
TRBD2	many	TRBV12-3/TRBV12-4	TRBJ2-7	CASSLVAGGNNEQYF	TGTGCCAGCAGTTTAGTAGCGGGAGGGAATAACGAGCAGTACTTC
NA	many	TRBV20-1	TRBJ2-1	CSARVVTGEFF	TGCAGTGCTAGAGTGGTGACGGGGGAGTTCTTC
TRBD1	many	TRBV18	TRBJ1-2	CASSSGTDYGYTF	TGTGCCAGCTCCTCCGGGACAGACTATGGCTACACCTTC
NA	many	TRBV10-3	TRBJ2-7	CAIRTTYEQYF	TGTGCCATCAGGACTACCTACGAGCAGTACTTC
NA	many	TRBV12-3/TRBV12-4	TRBJ1-2	CASSSGTPRGYTF	TGTGCCAGCAGTTCTGGGACGCCCCGGGGCTACACCTTC
NA	NA	TRBV7-7	TRBJ2-5	CASSPGDLTQYF	TGTGCCAGCAGCCCAGGGGATCTGACCCAGTACTTC
NA	NA	TRBV5-6	TRBJ1-1	CASRGRDGGTEAFF	TGTGCCAGCAGAGGCAGGGATGGGGGCACTGAAGCTTTCTTT
TRBD1	many	TRBV20-1	TRBJ2-2	CSATRGGLLDGELFF	TGCAGTGCGACGAGAGGGGGCCTACTTGACGGGGAGCTGTTTTTT
TRBD2	many	TRBV12-3/TRBV12-4	TRBJ2-1	CASSWASGSYFEQFF	TGTGCCAGCAGTTGGGCTAGCGGGAGTTATTTTGAGCAGTTCTTC